Listed here are 12 T cell receptor beta chains from one sample, sequenced in a study of T cell repertoires in cytomegalovirus infection. MiXCR, applied by TCRdb to the reads, yields one record per CDR3 protein. The table records under 300,000 distinct CDR3 sequences, approximately 22% of them present only once. The antigens these receptors bind are not known. Source: cultured PBMCs, taken from culture after CMV antigen stimulation. The receptors were sampled from a human donor in good health (CMV status not recorded). Some clones in this sample may be carry-over from other donors' samples.

This chain connects TRBV19 to TRBJ2-2; D unclear. V lost 3 bases to trimming and J lost 4 bases, with 15 bases between them. There are 16 residues in the CDR3. Germline-derived CDR1 and CDR2 are LNHDA and SQIVND (reference sequence). The CDR3 coding sequence is TGTGCCAGTAGTATCCCTAGTATTGCCGGCACCGGGGAGCTGTTTTTT. It translates to CASSIPSIAGTGELFF.

This clonotype has only a few counts. The V gene is TRBV10-3, the J gene TRBJ2-7; D uncertain. Looked up from germline, CDR1 is ENHRY and CDR2 is SYGVKD. Trimming took 0 bases from V and 2 from J, leaving 8 bases between them. The CDR3 is 14 residues long. CDR3 DNA sequence: TGTGCCATCAGTGAGTCAGAGGCAGCCTACGAGCAGTACGTC. Translating gives CAISESEAAYEQYV.

The rearrangement links TRBV4-1 to TRBJ2-3, with TRBD2 matching 9 bases. The CDR3 is 16 residues long. From germline, CDR1 is MGHRA and CDR2 YSYEKL. V was clipped by 1 base and J by 2 bases; unmatched bases: 4. The CDR3 protein is CASSQGRLAVTDTQYF. The CDR3 nucleotides are TGCGCCAGCAGCCAAGGCCGACTAGCGGTCACAGATACGCAGTATTTT.

There are a few counts of this clonotype. V is TRBV9 and J is TRBJ2-3; 8 bases are a match to TRBD2. The germline gives CDR1 SGDLS, CDR2 YYNGEE. Losses at the gene ends were 4 bases for V and 3 bases for J; bases not matched to a gene: 7. CDR3 size: 15 residues. The CDR3 DNA follows: TGTGCCAGCAGCAGGGGCGGGACTAGTACAGATACGCAGTATTTT. As protein: CASSRGGTSTDTQYF.

In its sample, this clonotype was seen many times. As DNA, the CDR3 is TGCAGTGCTAGAGATCTTGGGACGAGCAATCAGCCCCAGCATTTT. This codes for CSARDLGTSNQPQHF. The chain has TRBV20-1 and TRBJ1-5; a possible D gene is TRBD1 (5 bases). V was cut by 0 bases and J by 1 base, with 10 bases left in between. CDR1 DFQATT and CDR2 SNEGSKA come from the germline V gene (reference sequence). There are 15 residues in the CDR3.

This clonotype was detected a few times. The chain links TRBV28 to TRBJ2-3; no definite D call. Germline CDR1 and CDR2: MDHEN and SYDVKM. The V end was cut by 3 bases, the J end by 12 bases, with 10 bases between. CDR3 size: 11 residues. The DNA for the CDR3 is TGTGCCAGCAGTTTGGACCGGAACCAGTATTTT. Translating gives CASSLDRNQYF.

The chain carries TRBV5-4 and TRBJ2-3, with TRBD2 matching over 11 bases. Germline V gene lookup returns CDR1 SGHNT and CDR2 YYREEE (reference sequence). The CDR3 runs 16 residues. Trimming removed 1 base from V and 4 bases from J; junction bases left unmatched: 5. The DNA of the CDR3 is TGTGCCAGCAGCTTGCCCGGGACTAGCGGAGCAGATACGCAGTATTTT. It is translated as CASSLPGTSGADTQYF.

The V call is TRBV5-1, the J call TRBJ1-2; D is perhaps TRBD1 (5 bases). Deletions cut 0 bases from V and 1 base from J, with 10 bases between. CDR3 length equals 15 residues. Per the germline V gene, CDR1 is SGHRS and CDR2 is YFSETQ. For the CDR3, the DNA is TGCGCCAGCAGCTTGGGACAGTCGTTTAACTATGGCTACACCTTC. Its protein is CASSLGQSFNYGYTF.

Comment on this clonotype: Mismatch with germline at one junction end may stem from a read error. V and J are TRBV28 and TRBJ2-2; either TRBD1 or TRBD2 may fit D (5 bases each). Germline CDR1 reads MDHEN; CDR2 reads SYDVKM. The CDR3 has 15 amino acids. This CDR3 is CASSALGGNTGDLFF. DNA of the CDR3: TGTGCCAGCAGCGCTTTGGGCGGTAACACCGGGGACCTGTTTTTT.

This clonotype was detected only a few times. The genes are TRBV5-1 and TRBJ2-7; 7 nucleotides agree with TRBD2. Germline V gene lookup returns CDR1 SGHRS and CDR2 YFSETQ. CDR3 length equals 11 residues. The V and J ends lost 4 bases and 6 bases, in that order; junction bases with no gene match: 1. The DNA of the CDR3 is TGCGCCAGCAGCCGCGGGGGCGAGCAGTACTTC. It codes for CASSRGGEQYF. The whole variable domain, filled in from reference TRBV5-1 and TRBJ2-7, reads KAGVTQTPRYLIKTRGQQVTLSCSPISGHRSVSWYQQTPGQGLQFLFEYFSETQRNKGNFPGRFSGRQFSNSRSEMNVSTLELGDSALYLCASSRGGEQYFGPGTRLTVT.

The chain joins TRBV6-6 to TRBJ1-6; a possible D gene is TRBD1 (6 bases). V was pared by 5 bases and J by 7 bases, with 15 bases between. The V gene's germline CDR1 is MNHNY and CDR2 SVGAGI (reference sequence). The CDR3 contains 15 residues. CDR3 coding DNA: TGTGCCAGCAGTCAAACAGGGTCAGGGAATTCACCCCTCCACTTT. Amino acids: CASSQTGSGNSPLHF.

Written as DNA, the CDR3 is TGTGCCAGCAGTTTAATCGCTCCTAGGCTAGCGGGAGGAAGCTCCTACAATGAGCAGTTCTTC. Its protein product is CASSLIAPRLAGGSSYNEQFF. The gene calls are TRBV12-3 or TRBV12-4 and TRBJ2-1, with 11 bases lining up with TRBD2. V was clipped by 2 bases and J by 0 bases; unmatched bases: 15. The CDR3 is made up of 21 amino acids.